These 6 T cell receptor beta chains were all obtained from the same sample, sequenced in a study of blood T cells in healthy people across ages. For the second PCR, which ran for about 6 to 12 cycles, a sample-barcoded 5' primer and a J-beta primer mix were used. TCRdb re-called the 5' RACE reads with MiXCR, one entry per CDR3 protein. The repertoire holds approximately 830,000 distinct CDR3 sequences, under 80% seen once, with roughly 25% in the top ten. The specimen sequenced was blood. The origin of the receptors is a man aged 25 to 45 in good health.

This clonotype was observed a handful of times. The rearrangement joins TRBV7-8 to TRBJ2-1; unclear D gene. V shed 5 bases and J shed 7 bases, with 9 bases lying between them. CDR3 length: 12 amino acids. Germline CDR1 SGHVS, CDR2 FQNEAQ. The CDR3 spells CASSTGVNEQFF. DNA for the CDR3: TGTGCCAGCAGCACTGGAGTGAATGAGCAGTTCTTC.

The V and J genes are TRBV6-5 and TRBJ2-7, with 9 bases that match TRBD2. CDR1 is MNHEY, CDR2 SVGAGI, per germline. The CDR3 is made up of 15 amino acids. After removal of 2 bases from V and 2 bases from J, the junction contained 4 bases not matched to a gene. The CDR3, as DNA: TGTGCCAGCAGTTACGGAAGCGGGGGGACCTACGAGCAGTACTTC. Its protein is CASSYGSGGTYEQYF.

This rearrangement joins TRBV4-3 to TRBJ2-7; D may match TRBD1 or TRBD2 (5 bases each). The V gene's germline CDR1 is LGHNA and CDR2 YSLEER. V shed 1 base and J shed 0 bases, with 16 bases lying between them. The CDR3 runs 17 residues. The CDR3 loop reads CASSQGVAGTYSYEQYF. The CDR3 DNA reads as TGCGCCAGCAGCCAAGGTGTCGCAGGGACGTACTCCTACGAGCAGTACTTC.

The chain combines TRBV14 with TRBJ2-4, with TRBD1 matching 8 bases. The CDR3 consists of 12 residues. After removal of 0 bases from V and 15 bases from J, the junction contained 4 bases not matched to a gene. CDR1 is SGHDN, CDR2 FVKESK, per germline. The CDR3: CASSQEDRGRYF. The CDR3 coding sequence is TGTGCCAGCAGCCAAGAAGACAGGGGCCGGTACTTC.

There are a few counts of this clonotype. CDR3 DNA: TGTGCCAGCAGCTTATGGCTAGCAGATACGCAGTATTTT. Residues: CASSLWLADTQYF. The rearrangement joins TRBV7-2 to TRBJ2-3, with D unclear. This CDR3 region has 13 residues. V was clipped by 2 bases and J by 4 bases, with 7 bases between them. The germline V gene has CDR1 SGHTA and CDR2 FQGNSA.

The chain carries TRBV9 and TRBJ2-4; a possible D gene is TRBD2 (5 bases). The length of the CDR3 is 13 residues. The V end lost 0 bases, the J end lost 8 bases, and 9 bases lay between the germline ends. Per the germline V gene, CDR1 is SGDLS and CDR2 is YYNGEE. Written as DNA, the CDR3 is TGTGCCAGCAGCGTAGGAGGGAGTGACATTCAGTACTTC. Translating gives CASSVGGSDIQYF.